This passage covers 13 T cell receptor beta chains from one sample sequenced in a study of cytomegalovirus exposure and HLA in healthy donors. In the PCR, 60 Vbeta and 13 Jbeta primers were used. Repertoires were generated with immunoSEQ multiplex PCR, while TCRdb's copy carries only in-frame clones and drops some. Of 150,000 or so clones in the sample, 75% were seen once. Sequenced sample: PBMCs. The receptors here all came from a man aged 25-45 years in good health and CMV-seronegative.

The table lists this clone with a few counts. The CDR3 DNA is TGTGCCAGCAGCCCAAGGGATAGCGGGGGGGCCCTAAGCGAGCAGTACTTC. It specifies CASSPRDSGGALSEQYF. This chain uses TRBV5-4 with TRBJ2-7; TRBD2 aligns across 11 bases. Germline-derived CDR1 and CDR2 are SGHNT and YYREEE (reference sequence). The trim removed 4 bases at V and 6 bases at J, leaving 15 bases unmatched. This CDR3 is built from 17 residues.

The chain combines TRBV2 with TRBJ1-5; TRBD1 agrees at 10 bases. Germline CDR1 SNHLY, CDR2 FYNNEI. V lost 6 bases and J lost 5; bases outside the gene matches: 7. The CDR3 spans 15 residues. The DNA for the CDR3 is TGTGCCAGCAGGGGGGACAGGGGATACCATCAGCCCCAGCATTTT. This gives the protein CASRGDRGYHQPQHF.

This clone was observed a handful of times. The V and J genes are TRBV19 and TRBJ1-4; D uncertain. The CDR3 contains 10 residues. The V gene's germline CDR1 is LNHDA and CDR2 SQIVND (reference sequence). With 7 bases removed from V and 8 bases from J, the gap between germline ends came to 5 bases. Here the CDR3 DNA reads TGTGCCAGTATGAGCGAAAAACTGTTTTTT. Residues: CASMSEKLFF.

The chain has TRBV19 and TRBJ1-4; 8 bases agree with TRBD1. Trimming at V came to 11 bases and at J to 5 bases, leaving 7 bases not matched to a gene. The CDR3 length is 13 residues. Germline V CDR1 and CDR2: LNHDA, SQIVND (reference sequence). The CDR3 sequence: CASRQGANEKLFF. CDR3 DNA sequence: TGTGCCTCCAGGCAGGGGGCGAATGAAAAACTGTTTTTT.

The J gene is TRBJ1-1, the V gene TRBV7-9; 8 bases are shared with TRBD1. After removal of 2 bases from V and 9 bases from J, the junction contained 11 bases not matched to a gene. This CDR3 is built from 15 residues. The germline V gene encodes CDR1 SEHNR and CDR2 FQNEAQ (reference sequence). The CDR3 reads CASSLLLAGGAKAFF. CDR3 DNA: TGTGCCAGCAGCTTACTTCTCGCAGGGGGCGCGAAAGCTTTCTTT.

V gene TRBV9 combines with J gene TRBJ1-1; D gene uncertain. The CDR3 has 14 amino acids. CDR1 SGDLS and CDR2 YYNGEE come from the germline V gene. The V and J ends lost 0 bases and 3 bases respectively, with 9 bases between them. This chain's CDR3 is CASSVEAVDTEAFF. DNA for the CDR3: TGTGCCAGCAGCGTAGAGGCGGTCGACACTGAAGCTTTCTTT. Full variable domain (rest looked up from reference TRBV9 and TRBJ1-1): DSGVTQTPKHLITATGQRVTLRCSPRSGDLSVYWYQQSLDQGLQFLIQYYNGEERAKGNILERFSAQQFPDLHSELNLSSLELGDSALYFCASSVEAVDTEAFFGQGTRLTVV.

The chain is built from TRBV7-8 and TRBJ2-6; 9 positions agree with TRBD1. CDR1 SGHVS and CDR2 FQNEAQ come from the germline V gene. CDR3 size: 18 residues. The V gene end was trimmed by 3 bases and the J gene end by 0 bases; junction bases not matched to a gene: 6. CDR3 bases: TGTGCCAGCAGCTTGGGGACAGGGCGCTTCTCTGGGGCCAACGTCCTGACTTTC. Protein sequence: CASSLGTGRFSGANVLTF.

V is TRBV19 and J is TRBJ2-7; 8 bases map to TRBD1. CDR3 length: 13 residues. In germline, CDR1 is LNHDA, CDR2 SQIVND (reference sequence). Trimming at V came to 4 bases and at J to 3 bases, leaving 2 bases not matched to a gene. CDR3 residues: CASSTTGGYEQYF. The CDR3 bases are TGTGCCAGTAGTACCACAGGGGGCTACGAGCAGTACTTC.

V usage is TRBV30 and J usage is TRBJ1-6; maybe TRBD1 (6 bases). This CDR3 contains 12 residues. Deletions cut 2 bases from V and 9 bases from J, with 8 bases between. CDR1 and CDR2 from the germline V gene are GTSNPN and SVGIG (reference sequence). The CDR3 region is CAWSRGTSPLHF. DNA of the CDR3: TGTGCCTGGAGTAGGGGGACTTCACCCCTCCACTTT. Looking up the rest from reference TRBV30 and TRBJ1-6 gives the full variable domain: SQTIHQWPATLVQPVGSPLSLECTVEGTSNPNLYWYRQAAGRGLQLLFYSVGIGQISSEVPQNLSASRPQDRQFILSSKKLLLSDSGFYLCAWSRGTSPLHFGNGTRLTVT.

This clone occurred once. The genes are TRBV7-6 and TRBJ2-3; D remains ambiguous. This CDR3 contains 14 residues. Trimming removed 6 bases from V and 4 bases from J, with 14 bases in between. From germline, CDR1 is SGHVS and CDR2 FNYEAQ. The CDR3 reads CASRQSQFSDTQYF. In DNA, the CDR3 is TGTGCCAGCAGGCAGTCACAGTTCTCAGATACGCAGTATTTT.

This clone showed up just a few times. The chain carries TRBV19 and TRBJ1-6, with 9 bases aligning to TRBD1. The germline V gene has CDR1 LNHDA and CDR2 SQIVND (reference sequence). V gave up 5 bases and J gave up 7 bases; unmatched junction bases: 15. CDR3 length: 18 residues. The chain's CDR3 is CASSRTGTGYYRNSPLHF. The CDR3 coding sequence is TGTGCCAGTAGTCGCACCGGGACAGGGTACTATCGGAATTCACCCCTCCACTTT.

On this clone itself: At one of its ends the junction is not consistent with the germline gene, which may arise from a read error. The chain recombines TRBV6-1 with TRBJ2-6; possibly TRBD1 for D (5 bases). This CDR3 has 15 residues. The germline gives CDR1 MNHNS, CDR2 SASEGT. This CDR3 is CASSVTRAGANGLTF. CDR3 nucleotide sequence: TGTGCCAGCAGTGTTACCAGGGCTGGGGCCAACGGCCTGACTTTC.

The gene calls are TRBV6-5 and TRBJ2-7; TRBD2 is a possible D gene (5 bases). This CDR3 is 16 amino acids long. The V end was cut by 2 bases, the J end by 3 bases, with 17 bases between. In germline, CDR1 is MNHEY, CDR2 SVGAGI. The CDR3 region has the DNA TGTGCCAGCAGTTACCCCTTCCGCGACGGGGACTACGAGCAGTACTTC. Its translation: CASSYPFRDGDYEQYF.